This T cell receptor (beta chain) was recorded in a study of cytomegalovirus exposure and HLA in healthy donors. Repertoires were generated with immunoSEQ multiplex PCR, while TCRdb's copy carries only in-frame clones and drops some. The repertoire holds approximately 58,000 clones, with just under 95% as singletons. Trimming removed 1 base from V and 13 bases from J, with 13 bases in between. The CDR3 has 12 residues. Germline V lookup: CDR1 SGHTA, CDR2 FQGNSA. Overall study findings and caveats: Cytomegalovirus association was assigned to approximately 160 TCR beta chains.

Comments on this clone: Its antigen is still unknown.

This receptor was identified in a man aged 18-30 years in good health and CMV-seronegative. Sequenced sample: PBMCs. The chain recombines TRBV7-2 with TRBJ1-2, with unresolved D. CDR3 nucleotide sequence: TGTGCCAGCAGCTTAGAAGAGGGAGTCTCCACCTTC. Encoded protein: CASSLEEGVSTF. Full variable domain (remainder filled in from reference TRBV7-2 and TRBJ1-2): GAGVSQSPSNKVTEKGKDVELRCDPISGHTALYWYRQSLGQGLEFLIYFQGNSAPDKSGLPSDRFSAERTGGSVSTLTIQRTQQEDSAVYLCASSLEEGVSTFGSGTRLTVV.